Each of the 17 T cell receptor beta chains below was sequenced from the same sample in a study of cytomegalovirus exposure and HLA in healthy donors. PCR involved 60 Vbeta and 13 Jbeta primers. Produced via immunoSEQ multiplex PCR; TCRdb's table is partial and in-frame only. The repertoire has about 140,000 clones, roughly 79% of them found once; the top ten carry roughly 1.4%. The sample was PBMCs. The source is a young man in good health and CMV-seropositive.

The chain employs TRBV18 and TRBJ1-1; D possibly corresponds to TRBD1 (5 bases). This CDR3 contains 15 residues. Deletions cut 3 bases from V and 4 bases from J, with 15 bases between. Looked up from germline, CDR1 is KGHSH and CDR2 is LQKENI. CDR3 loop: CASSPLGLGGTEAFF. The DNA of the CDR3 is TGTGCCAGCTCACCGCTCGGGCTGGGGGGCACTGAAGCTTTCTTT. The variable domain in full, with the rest retrieved from reference TRBV18 and TRBJ1-1, is NAGVMQNPRHLVRRRGQEARLRCSPMKGHSHVYWYRQLPEEGLKFMVYLQKENIIDESGMPKERFSAEFPKEGPSILRIQQVVRGDSAAYFCASSPLGLGGTEAFFGQGTRLTVV.

This chain links TRBV9 with TRBJ1-1; tentatively, D is TRBD1 (5 bases). Germline values: CDR1 SGDLS, CDR2 YYNGEE. The CDR3 totals 15 residues. Trimming took 6 bases from V and 1 from J, leaving 16 bases between them. The CDR3 nucleotides read TGTGCCAGCACCTTTATGGAGGGACCGAACACTGAAGCTTTCTTT. It yields the protein CASTFMEGPNTEAFF.

This clone was counted a few times. The chain links TRBV5-4 to TRBJ2-7, with TRBD1 identical over 9 bases. The CDR3 loop spans 14 amino acids. Germline V CDR1 and CDR2: SGHNT, YYREEE (reference sequence). Trimming took 0 bases from V and 2 from J; bases not matched to a gene: 0. CDR3 loop: CASSLGDRAYEQYF. The CDR3 DNA reads as TGTGCCAGCAGCTTGGGGGACAGGGCCTACGAGCAGTACTTC.

This chain joins TRBV5-4 and TRBJ2-7; TRBD2 matches 8 bases. The CDR3 extends over 17 amino acids. V was clipped by 0 bases and J by 2 bases; unmatched bases: 10. The germline V gene has CDR1 SGHNT and CDR2 YYREEE (reference sequence). This CDR3 reads CASSLDVGSGTPYEQYF. Written as DNA, the CDR3 is TGTGCCAGCAGCTTGGATGTCGGTAGCGGGACTCCCTACGAGCAGTACTTC. The full variable domain, in which reference TRBV5-4 and TRBJ2-7 provide the parts outside the CDR3, is ETGVTQSPTHLIKTRGQQVTLRCSSQSGHNTVSWYQQALGQGPQFIFQYYREEENGRGNFPPRFSGLQFPNYSSELNVNALELDDSALYLCASSLDVGSGTPYEQYFGPGTRLTVT.

The chain has TRBV5-1 and TRBJ1-2; D is undetermined. The germline CDR1 and CDR2 sequences are SGHRS and YFSETQ. The CDR3 has 16 amino acids. Trimming stripped 3 bases from V and 0 bases from J, with 15 bases between. The CDR3 coding sequence is TGCGCCAGCAGCTCCTTGGGCGCTACTCCTAACTATGGCTACACCTTC. This sequence encodes CASSSLGATPNYGYTF.

The chain is built from TRBV6-1 and TRBJ1-4; 8 positions agree with TRBD1. CDR3 length equals 15 residues. Germline V lookup: CDR1 MNHNS, CDR2 SASEGT. V lost 5 bases, J lost 5 bases, and 7 bases stayed unmatched. This chain's CDR3 is CASSLDRARNEKLFF. The CDR3 DNA reads as TGTGCCAGCAGTTTGGACAGGGCGAGGAATGAAAAACTGTTTTTT.

The sample holds a few counts of this clone. This chain joins TRBV5-1 and TRBJ2-5; 7 nucleotides match TRBD1. The J segment lost 2 bases and the V segment lost 3 bases, leaving 4 bases of the junction unmatched. This CDR3 is built from 14 residues. CDR1 is SGHRS and CDR2 is YFSETQ in the germline V gene. The CDR3 bases are TGCGCCAGCAGCTCGGGACAGCAGCAAGAGACCCAGTACTTC. Translated, it gives CASSSGQQQETQYF.

This clone was detected only once. The rearrangement uses TRBV28 and TRBJ1-4; 7 bases match TRBD1. The germline V gene has CDR1 MDHEN and CDR2 SYDVKM. V shed 6 bases and J 7 bases; nucleotides not matched to a gene: 8. The CDR3 loop spans 14 amino acids. The CDR3 DNA is TGTGCCAGCAGCACCCAGGGGGGAGGTGAAAAACTGTTTTTT. Translating gives CASSTQGGGEKLFF.

The gene calls are TRBV7-3 and TRBJ2-5; TRBD1 agrees at 7 bases. Germline lookup yields CDR1 SGHTA and CDR2 FQGTGA. Unmatched junction bases numbered 3, after V lost 1 base and J lost 1 base. The CDR3 consists of 15 residues. Here the CDR3 reads CASSLNPGGQETQYF. CDR3 nucleotides: TGTGCCAGCAGCTTAAACCCAGGGGGCCAAGAGACCCAGTACTTC.

This clone was observed a handful of times. The gene calls are TRBV30 and TRBJ1-1; 7 nucleotides align to TRBD1. Trimming cost V 0 bases and J 1 base; bases outside gene matches: 5. CDR3 size: 15 residues. Germline CDR1 is GTSNPN and CDR2 is SVGIG (reference sequence). In nucleotides, the CDR3 is TGTGCCTGGAGTGTACCAGGGGGAGGGAACACTGAAGCTTTCTTT. It yields the protein CAWSVPGGGNTEAFF.

This chain joins TRBV18 and TRBJ2-1; TRBD2 agrees at 10 bases. V was pared by 6 bases and J by 7 bases, with 9 bases of the junction left unmatched. The CDR3 loop spans 15 amino acids. Germline loops: CDR1 KGHSH, CDR2 LQKENI. DNA of the CDR3: TGTGCCAGCTCCCTCTCCAGCGGGGGGGGTAATGAGCAGTTCTTC. This codes for CASSLSSGGGNEQFF.

This clone occurred once. V gene TRBV19 combines with J gene TRBJ2-3; D might be TRBD2 (5 bases). The CDR3 runs to 14 residues. CDR1 is LNHDA and CDR2 is SQIVND in the germline V gene (reference sequence). Trimming took 5 bases from V and 0 from J, leaving 9 bases between them. The CDR3 DNA is TGTGCCAGTAGTGTCGGCGGGAGCACAGATACGCAGTATTTT. Translation gives CASSVGGSTDTQYF.

This clone was counted only a few times. The chain employs TRBV6-5 and TRBJ1-6, with TRBD1 identical over 10 bases. J was trimmed by 11 bases and V by 2 bases; bases with no gene match: 9. The CDR3 runs 16 residues. Germline V lookup: CDR1 MNHEY, CDR2 SVGAGI. CDR3 nucleotides: TGTGCCAGCAGTTACCTATTAAGGACAGGGGGAACACCCCTCCACTTT. This translates into CASSYLLRTGGTPLHF.

The CDR3, as DNA: TGTGCCAGTAGTATGTTTAGCCATAGCTCCTACGAGCAGTACTTC. Translating it yields CASSMFSHSSYEQYF. This rearrangement joins TRBV19 to TRBJ2-7; no firm D call. Germline V CDR1 and CDR2: LNHDA, SQIVND (reference sequence). This CDR3 region has 15 residues. V shed 3 bases and J shed 0 bases, with 12 bases lying between them.

This sequence joins TRBV19 and TRBJ1-3; D is undetermined. The germline V gene has CDR1 LNHDA and CDR2 SQIVND (reference sequence). CDR3 length: 14 residues. V lost 7 bases, J lost 0 bases, and 10 bases lay in between. The CDR3 bases are TGTGCCAGTAATACATTCTCCTCTGGAAACACCATATATTTT. It yields the protein CASNTFSSGNTIYF.

This clone was found a few times. CDR3 amino acids: CASSLSGGHYGYTF. CDR3 coding DNA: TGTGCCAGCAGTTTATCTGGGGGCCACTATGGCTACACCTTC. The chain is built from TRBV27 and TRBJ1-2; TRBD1 might be the D (6 bases). V was cut by 0 bases and J by 3 bases, with 8 bases left in between. The germline V gene has CDR1 MNHEY and CDR2 SMNVEV (reference sequence). The CDR3 has 14 residues.

The chain is built from TRBV5-1 and TRBJ2-3; 9 nucleotides line up with TRBD2. The length of the CDR3 is 13 residues. Germline V gives CDR1 SGHRS, CDR2 YFSETQ. After removal of 7 bases from V and 5 bases from J, the junction contained 5 bases not matched to a gene. Here the CDR3 reads CASRLAEVDTQYF. The CDR3 DNA is TGCGCCAGCCGACTAGCGGAGGTAGATACGCAGTATTTT. The whole variable domain, filled in from reference TRBV5-1 and TRBJ2-3, reads KAGVTQTPRYLIKTRGQQVTLSCSPISGHRSVSWYQQTPGQGLQFLFEYFSETQRNKGNFPGRFSGRQFSNSRSEMNVSTLELGDSALYLCASRLAEVDTQYFGPGTRLTVL.